These 27 T cell receptor beta chains were sequenced from one sample in a study of blood T cell repertoires in COVID-19. TCRdb's copy holds only in-frame clones and misses some; the assay was immunoSEQ multiplex PCR. This table holds some 350,000 clones, 88% found once. The sequenced material came from PBMCs or T cells enriched from blood (not recorded which). These receptors all stem from a young man who had recovered from COVID-19.

Of note for this clone: A much larger clone sits a single nucleotide away, making a read error possible. The chain combines TRBV7-8 with TRBJ1-2; D unclear. Trimming removed 5 bases at V and 1 base at J, with 5 bases between. CDR1 and CDR2 from the germline V gene are SGHVS and FQNEAQ. The CDR3 loop spans 12 amino acids. CDR3 sequence reads: CASSINNYGYTF. CDR3 coding DNA: TGTGCCAGCAGCATTAATAACTATGGCTACACCTTC.

This chain joins TRBV6-5 and TRBJ2-3; 8 nucleotides agree with TRBD1. Germline loops: CDR1 MNHEY, CDR2 SVGAGI. J lost 7 bases, V lost 5 bases, and 11 bases had no gene match. The CDR3 loop spans 15 amino acids. CDR3 DNA sequence: TGTGCCAGCAGTCCCATAGGCAGGGGGCCAAATACGCAGTATTTT. Its translation: CASSPIGRGPNTQYF.

V and J are TRBV6-5 and TRBJ1-2; 10 nucleotides align to TRBD1. The germline gives CDR1 MNHEY, CDR2 SVGAGI. The CDR3 runs to 14 residues. The trim removed 0 bases at V and 6 bases at J, leaving 1 base unmatched. CDR3 sequence (DNA): TGTGCCAGCAGTTACTCGGACAGGGGGAATGGCTACACCTTC. It yields the protein CASSYSDRGNGYTF.

The chain recombines TRBV20-1 with TRBJ2-6, with D hard to call. CDR3 length: 14 amino acids. Germline V gene data show CDR1 as DFQATT and CDR2 as SNEGSKA (reference sequence). Trimming left V 3 bases short and J 2 bases short, with 8 bases between. CDR3 coding DNA: TGCAGTGCTAGTACAGTGGCTGGGGCCAACGTCCTGACTTTC. As protein: CSASTVAGANVLTF.

The J gene is TRBJ1-1, the V gene TRBV18; 8 bases match TRBD1. The V gene's germline CDR1 is KGHSH and CDR2 LQKENI. The junction had 4 bases not matched to a gene; V was cut back by 4 bases and J by 3 bases. This CDR3 region has 14 residues. The CDR3, as DNA: TGTGCCAGCTCACAGATGGACAGGGACACTGAAGCTTTCTTT. Amino acids: CASSQMDRDTEAFF.

The CDR3 sequence is CASSPDSVPYEQYF. The CDR3, as DNA: TGTGCCAGCAGCCCGGACAGCGTACCCTACGAGCAGTACTTC. The chain is built from TRBV27 and TRBJ2-7, with D tentatively TRBD1 (6 bases). The V end was cut by 6 bases, the J end by 2 bases, with 14 bases between. The CDR3 spans 14 residues. The germline gives CDR1 MNHEY, CDR2 SMNVEV (reference sequence).

This chain connects TRBV2 to TRBJ1-5; the match to TRBD1 covers 7 bases. The CDR3 is 14 amino acids. Looked up from germline, CDR1 is SNHLY and CDR2 is FYNNEI. Trimming took 5 bases from V and 7 from J; bases not matched to a gene: 8. CDR3 in amino acids: CASSRQGGGQPQHF. As DNA, the CDR3 is TGTGCCAGCAGTCGCCAGGGGGGCGGGCAGCCCCAGCATTTT.

This sequence joins TRBV29-1 and TRBJ2-5, with 10 bases fitting TRBD2. There are 15 residues in the CDR3. V dropped 4 bases and J dropped 4; count of bases not matched to a gene: 9. CDR1 is SQVTM and CDR2 is ANQGSEA in the germline V gene. The CDR3 region has the DNA TGCAGCGTTGTTGAGCTAGCGGGGGAACGAGAGACCCAGTACTTC. This encodes CSVVELAGERETQYF.

The chain employs TRBV12-5 and TRBJ1-4; 7 bases line up with TRBD1. Germline V CDR1 and CDR2: LGHNT, FRNRAP. This CDR3 spans 18 amino acids. Trimming cost V 2 bases and J 5 bases; bases outside gene matches: 14. The CDR3 region has the DNA TGTGCTAGTGGTTTGTCATACCTTGAGGGACAGACCAATGAAAAACTGTTTTTT. This encodes CASGLSYLEGQTNEKLFF.

The chain couples TRBV18 to TRBJ2-7; 11 bases fit TRBD2. The CDR3 extends over 17 amino acids. Germline V gives CDR1 KGHSH, CDR2 LQKENI. Unmatched junction bases numbered 8, after V lost 4 bases and J lost 0 bases. The chain's CDR3 is CASSLGTSGMSSYEQYF. The CDR3 nucleotides are TGTGCCAGCTCACTCGGGACTAGCGGAATGAGCTCCTACGAGCAGTACTTC.

This rearrangement joins TRBV18 to TRBJ1-1; D not certain. Trimming shortened V by 3 bases and J by 5 bases, and 7 bases separated the two germline ends. The germline gives CDR1 KGHSH, CDR2 LQKENI. The CDR3 extends over 12 amino acids. CDR3 DNA: TGTGCCAGCTCACCCGGGGTAACTGAAGCTTTCTTT. Translating it yields CASSPGVTEAFF.

V is TRBV5-4 and J is TRBJ2-5, with 8 bases aligning to TRBD1. This CDR3 has 14 amino acids. The V gene end was trimmed by 2 bases and the J gene end by 5 bases; junction bases not matched to a gene: 5. Germline V gene sequence: CDR1 SGHNT, CDR2 YYREEE (reference sequence). The CDR3 DNA reads TGTGCCAGCAGCTTCATTCGACAGGGGGAGACCCAGTACTTC. Translating gives CASSFIRQGETQYF.

This clone is a singleton in its sample. The chain carries TRBV6-5 and TRBJ1-1; TRBD1 matches at 7 bases. The V gene's germline CDR1 is MNHEY and CDR2 SVGAGI. Unmatched junction bases numbered 6, after V lost 4 bases and J lost 4 bases. There are 14 residues in the CDR3. CDR3 nucleotides: TGTGCCAGCAGTTCGAGGGGGCGGATCACTGAAGCTTTCTTT. Translation: CASSSRGRITEAFF.

V gene TRBV10-3 combines with J gene TRBJ1-2; the match to TRBD1 covers 7 bases. The length of the CDR3 is 14 residues. The germline gives CDR1 ENHRY, CDR2 SYGVKD. The junction had 13 bases not matched to a gene; V was cut back by 7 bases and J by 8 bases. CDR3 bases: TGTGCCATCACCGACTCGGAGGGGGCGCACGGCTACACCTTC. Translating gives CAITDSEGAHGYTF.

This chain joins TRBV30 and TRBJ2-2, with a tentative D call TRBD2 (6 bases). The CDR3 is made up of 16 amino acids. Looked up from germline, CDR1 is GTSNPN and CDR2 is SVGIG (reference sequence). V dropped 0 bases and J dropped 2 bases, with 13 bases sitting between them. The CDR3 DNA sequence: TGTGCCTGGAGTGTAAATAGGGACTTTAACACCGGGGAGCTGTTTTTT. This encodes CAWSVNRDFNTGELFF.

The rearrangement uses TRBV7-8 and TRBJ2-5; 8 bases align to TRBD2. From germline, CDR1 is SGHVS and CDR2 FQNEAQ. The CDR3 length is 15 residues. With V trimmed by 4 bases and J by 3 bases, 7 bases remained unmatched. The CDR3: CASSSRTGLEETQYF. CDR3 nucleotide sequence: TGTGCCAGCAGCTCACGAACGGGACTAGAAGAGACCCAGTACTTC.

The V gene is TRBV27, the J gene TRBJ1-1; maybe TRBD1 (5 bases). There are 13 residues in the CDR3. V lost 5 bases and J lost 5, with 12 bases in between. Per the germline V gene, CDR1 is MNHEY and CDR2 is SMNVEV (reference sequence). The CDR3 DNA reads TGTGCCAGCAGTGCCGGCGGGGCGACTGAAGCTTTCTTT. Its protein is CASSAGGATEAFF.

V gene TRBV13 combines with J gene TRBJ2-7; maybe TRBD1 (6 bases). The CDR3 covers 15 residues. Trimming pared 3 bases from V and 6 bases from J, leaving 18 bases between. CDR1 is PRHDT and CDR2 is FYEKMQ in the germline V gene (reference sequence). The DNA for the CDR3 is TGTGCCAGCAGCTTCCAGGCGAGGGGGATAGGCGAGCAGTACTTC. Its protein is CASSFQARGIGEQYF.

A remark on this clone: A junction boundary mismatches the germline segment, possibly from a read error. The V and J genes are TRBV5-4 and TRBJ1-2; 8 positions agree with TRBD1. CDR3 size: 17 residues. Germline V gene sequence: CDR1 SGHNT, CDR2 YYREEE (reference sequence). CDR3 amino acids: CASSLYPGTGSNYGYTF. The CDR3 bases are TGTGCCAGCAGCTTATACCCGGGGACAGGATCTAACTATGGTTACACCTTC. The complete variable domain, with remaining parts taken from reference TRBV5-4 and TRBJ1-2, reads ETGVTQSPTHLIKTRGQQVTLRCSSQSGHNTVSWYQQALGQGPQFIFQYYREEENGRGNFPPRFSGLQFPNYSSELNVNALELDDSALYLCASSLYPGTGSNYGYTFGSGTRLTVV.

The chain carries TRBV19 and TRBJ2-1; 7 nucleotides line up with TRBD1. Germline CDR1 reads LNHDA; CDR2 reads SQIVND (reference sequence). Trimming removed 0 bases from V and 7 bases from J; junction bases left unmatched: 6. The CDR3 has 15 amino acids. CDR3 sequence (DNA): TGTGCCAGTAGTATAGAGGGCGGCAGGGGGAATGAGCAGTTCTTC. Translation: CASSIEGGRGNEQFF.

This chain links TRBV28 with TRBJ2-7; 8 nucleotides line up with TRBD2. V shed 0 bases and J 0 bases; nucleotides not matched to a gene: 4. Germline V gene sequence: CDR1 MDHEN, CDR2 SYDVKM. This CDR3 is built from 16 residues. This CDR3 is CASSLWSGGDSYEQYF. CDR3 DNA sequence: TGTGCCAGCAGTTTATGGAGCGGGGGAGACTCCTACGAGCAGTACTTC.

The V and J genes are TRBV19 and TRBJ1-5; D is unclear. The V and J ends lost 5 bases and 2 bases respectively, with 13 bases between them. This CDR3 has 15 amino acids. Germline assignment: CDR1 LNHDA and CDR2 SQIVND (reference sequence). The CDR3 reads CASSDTPKGNQPQHF. CDR3 DNA: TGTGCCAGTAGTGACACCCCTAAGGGCAATCAGCCCCAGCATTTT. The complete variable domain, with remaining parts taken from reference TRBV19 and TRBJ1-5, reads DGGITQSPKYLFRKEGQNVTLSCEQNLNHDAMYWYRQDPGQGLRLIYYSQIVNDFQKGDIAEGYSVSREKKESFPLTVTSAQKNPTAFYLCASSDTPKGNQPQHFGDGTRLSIL.

The CDR3 spells CAWSVGQVSYNEQFF. In DNA, the CDR3 is TGTGCCTGGAGTGTTGGGCAGGTTTCCTACAATGAGCAGTTCTTC. The V gene is TRBV30, the J gene TRBJ2-1; no firm D call. The CDR3 runs 15 residues. The germline V and J ends were trimmed by 0 bases and 1 base, with 10 bases remaining between them. Germline CDR1 reads GTSNPN; CDR2 reads SVGIG (reference sequence).

The V gene is TRBV10-3, the J gene TRBJ1-6, with D unresolved. Trimming stripped 6 bases from V and 5 bases from J, with 8 bases between. The CDR3 has 13 residues. The germline V gene encodes CDR1 ENHRY and CDR2 SYGVKD. CDR3 sequence: CAIRWEDNSPLHF. The CDR3 DNA reads as TGTGCCATCAGGTGGGAGGATAATTCACCCCTCCACTTT.

The rearrangement links TRBV5-1 to TRBJ2-7, with TRBD1 identical over 7 bases. The germline gives CDR1 SGHRS, CDR2 YFSETQ. V gave up 0 bases and J gave up 2 bases; unmatched junction bases: 8. The CDR3 totals 16 residues. The CDR3: CASSLVPGTATYEQYF. The CDR3 DNA is TGCGCCAGCAGCTTGGTACCCGGGACAGCCACCTACGAGCAGTACTTC.

The rearrangement joins TRBV15 to TRBJ1-1, with D perhaps matching TRBD1 (5 bases). Germline V CDR1 and CDR2: LNHNV, YYDKDF (reference sequence). CDR3 size: 15 residues. Trimming took off 4 bases at V and 1 base at J, with 13 bases between the two ends. CDR3 amino acids: CATSKRQPENTEAFF. CDR3 in DNA: TGTGCCACCAGCAAAAGACAGCCCGAGAACACTGAAGCTTTCTTT.

This clone was seen a handful of times. V gene TRBV5-1 combines with J gene TRBJ1-4; D ambiguous. From germline, CDR1 is SGHRS and CDR2 YFSETQ. The CDR3 has 14 amino acids. V was pared by 0 bases and J by 7 bases, with 10 bases between. In DNA, the CDR3 is TGCGCCAGCAGCTTGGAATTATCAGGTGAAAAACTGTTTTTT. The encoded protein is CASSLELSGEKLFF.